This passage covers 10 T cell receptor beta chains from one sample sequenced in a study of early T cells in non-severe SARS-CoV-2 infection. TCRdb re-called the 5' RACE reads with MiXCR, one entry per CDR3 protein. This table has tens of thousands of distinct CDR3 sequences, approximately 7.9% appearing once. The starting material was whole blood, obtained at baseline. The receptor source for this set is an adult who was a healthcare worker with PCR-confirmed SARS-CoV-2 infection or an uninfected control (not recorded which).

J is TRBJ2-5 and V is TRBV28; possible D gene TRBD1, 5 bases. Trimming left V 3 bases short and J 0 bases short, with 11 bases between. Germline assignment: CDR1 MDHEN and CDR2 SYDVKM. The CDR3 is made up of 15 amino acids. The CDR3 bases are TGTGCCAGCAGTTTGGTGTCAGGGCACCAAGAGACCCAGTACTTC. Translating it yields CASSLVSGHQETQYF.

This clonotype was found a few times. The chain carries TRBV4-3 and TRBJ2-4; D possibly corresponds to TRBD2 (5 bases). The CDR3 is 14 residues long. The V end lost 0 bases, the J end lost 13 bases, and 16 bases lay between the germline ends. Germline CDR1 LGHNA, CDR2 YSLEER. CDR3 loop: CASSQDLSEREQYF. CDR3 DNA: TGCGCCAGCAGCCAAGACCTCTCGGAGAGGGAGCAGTACTTC.

This clonotype was detected ten times or more. The chain has TRBV27 and TRBJ1-1; no definite D call. The CDR3 length is 14 residues. Germline V gene lookup returns CDR1 MNHEY and CDR2 SMNVEV (reference sequence). V lost 2 bases to trimming and J lost 2 bases, with 9 bases between them. DNA of the CDR3: TGTGCCAGCAGTTTAAGATGGGATAACACTGAAGCTTTCTTT. Its translation: CASSLRWDNTEAFF.

This clonotype was seen a few times. The chain uses TRBV6-5 and TRBJ1-2; the match to TRBD1 covers 7 bases. CDR3 size: 15 residues. Germline V CDR1 and CDR2: MNHEY, SVGAGI. J was trimmed by 4 bases and V by 6 bases; bases with no gene match: 11. In nucleotides, the CDR3 is TGTGCCAGCAGCAGACAGGGAGGAGGGGTCTATGGCTACACCTTC. Amino acid sequence: CASSRQGGGVYGYTF.

The chain links TRBV6-5 to TRBJ1-1, with a possible D match to TRBD1 (6 bases). The germline V gene encodes CDR1 MNHEY and CDR2 SVGAGI. Trimming removed 4 bases from V and 1 base from J, with 13 bases in between. This CDR3 comprises 15 residues. This chain's CDR3 is CASSSLGTPNTEAFF. DNA for the CDR3: TGTGCCAGCAGTTCTCTGGGGACACCGAACACTGAAGCTTTCTTT.

The V and J genes are TRBV19 and TRBJ2-5; 8 bases line up with TRBD2. This CDR3 has 14 residues. CDR1 is LNHDA and CDR2 is SQIVND in the germline V gene (reference sequence). Trimming at V came to 5 bases and at J to 1 base, leaving 3 bases not matched to a gene. CDR3 DNA sequence: TGTGCCAGTAGTCACGGGGGGGTCCAAGAGACCCAGTACTTC. This sequence encodes CASSHGGVQETQYF.

The V and J genes are TRBV4-1 and TRBJ2-1; 13 nucleotides align to TRBD2. The CDR3 spans 16 residues. Germline V gene sequence: CDR1 MGHRA, CDR2 YSYEKL. Losses at the gene ends were 1 base for V and 10 bases for J; bases not matched to a gene: 7. The CDR3 region has the DNA TGCGCCAGCAGCCAAGGTACTAGCGGGGGGGCCCGGGAGCAGTTCTTC. Its translation: CASSQGTSGGAREQFF.

This clonotype was counted a few times. This chain uses TRBV7-8 with TRBJ2-5; D assignment may be TRBD1 or TRBD2 (5 bases each). Germline values: CDR1 SGHVS, CDR2 FQNEAQ. Trimming took 5 bases from V and 4 from J, leaving 14 bases between them. This CDR3 has 14 residues. CDR3 amino acids: CASSPGPPGETQYF. In DNA, the CDR3 is TGTGCCAGCAGCCCGGGACCCCCAGGAGAGACCCAGTACTTC.

This clonotype appeared a few times. The chain uses TRBV6-1 and TRBJ1-5; no firm D call. The V and J ends lost 2 bases and 0 bases respectively, with 14 bases between them. Per the germline V gene, CDR1 is MNHNS and CDR2 is SASEGT. The CDR3 covers 17 residues. The CDR3 spells CASSERYFLNSNQPQHF. The CDR3 DNA sequence: TGTGCCAGCAGTGAAAGATATTTCTTAAATAGCAATCAGCCCCAGCATTTT.

At least ten counts were recorded for this clonotype. One end of the junction is discordant with germline, which a read error may explain. The chain recombines TRBV7-9 with TRBJ2-2; D is unresolved. From germline, CDR1 is SEHNR and CDR2 FQNEAQ (reference sequence). This CDR3 has 14 residues. The CDR3 bases are TGTGCCAACAGCCCCTGGACCAACACCGGGGAGCTGTTTTTT. Translated: CANSPWTNTGELFF.